The next 30 T cell receptor beta chains were all read from a single sample in a study of T cell responses to AZD1222 COVID-19 vaccine listed by TCRdb under 2021. The library came from the immunoSEQ multiplex PCR assay. TCRdb mirrors the immuneACCESS table, restricted to in-frame sequences. Some clones are absent from its copies; in checked studies, under half trace to an unresolved V gene, and the reason for the others is unknown. The sample records 150,000 or so clones, about nine tenths of which are singletons. 5.5% to 6% of the sample comes from the top ten. This specimen's time point label, interpreted: baseline before first vaccination. The label giving this sample's treatment or condition can be read as: meningococcal conjugate vaccine given as trial control. The source material was peripheral blood, sampled on day 0 of MenACWY control vaccination. These receptors were obtained from an adult in good health.

The chain couples TRBV30 to TRBJ1-1, with TRBD1 identical over 8 bases. The V segment lost 7 bases and the J segment 0 bases; nucleotides outside the gene matches: 4. The germline V gene encodes CDR1 GTSNPN and CDR2 SVGIG (reference sequence). This CDR3 is built from 13 residues. CDR3 region: CALQGGLNTEAFF. CDR3 bases: TGTGCCTTACAGGGGGGCTTGAACACTGAAGCTTTCTTT. Variable domain in full (rest from reference TRBV30 and TRBJ1-1): SQTIHQWPATLVQPVGSPLSLECTVEGTSNPNLYWYRQAAGRGLQLLFYSVGIGQISSEVPQNLSASRPQDRQFILSSKKLLLSDSGFYLCALQGGLNTEAFFGQGTRLTVV.

This clone was detected a few times. V and J are TRBV4-3 and TRBJ2-1; 11 bases fit TRBD2. The CDR3 is 15 amino acids. Trimming at V came to 3 bases and at J to 6 bases, leaving 4 bases not matched to a gene. Per germline, CDR1 LGHNA and CDR2 YSLEER. CDR3 residues: CASSQASGRINEQFF. In nucleotides, the CDR3 is TGCGCCAGCAGCCAGGCTAGCGGGAGGATCAATGAGCAGTTCTTC.

The chain combines TRBV7-8 with TRBJ1-6; 9 nucleotides line up with TRBD1. CDR3 size: 17 residues. Germline assignment: CDR1 SGHVS and CDR2 FQNEAQ. V gave up 4 bases and J gave up 0 bases; unmatched junction bases: 4. CDR3 sequence (DNA): TGTGCCAGCAGCTCGGGGACAGGGAGCTCCTATAATTCACCCCTCCACTTT. It translates to CASSSGTGSSYNSPLHF.

This clone was observed a single time. The V gene is TRBV9, the J gene TRBJ2-5, with TRBD2 matching over 10 bases. In germline, CDR1 is SGDLS, CDR2 YYNGEE. The V and J ends lost 1 base and 2 bases, in that order; junction bases with no gene match: 17. CDR3 size: 20 residues. This CDR3 reads CASSVQASGSGSGAQETQYF. The CDR3 nucleotides read TGTGCCAGCAGCGTACAGGCTAGCGGGAGTGGGAGTGGTGCGCAAGAGACCCAGTACTTC.

This clone was observed a few times. The genes are TRBV2 and TRBJ1-2; TRBD1 is a possible D gene (5 bases). Germline V gene lookup returns CDR1 SNHLY and CDR2 FYNNEI. The length of the CDR3 is 12 residues. Trimming removed 6 bases at V and 3 bases at J, with 8 bases between. In nucleotides, the CDR3 is TGTGCCAGCAGGCAGGGAGACTATGGCTACACCTTC. It specifies CASRQGDYGYTF.

V gene TRBV6-5 combines with J gene TRBJ2-3; D unresolved. Germline V gene sequence: CDR1 MNHEY, CDR2 SVGAGI. CDR3 length: 13 amino acids. V lost 8 bases to trimming and J lost 1 base, with 10 bases between them. The CDR3 DNA reads as TGTGCCAGCCGGATCGATGGCACAGATACGCAGTATTTT. Its protein is CASRIDGTDTQYF.

The J gene is TRBJ2-5, the V gene TRBV27; 15 positions agree with TRBD2. The germline CDR1 and CDR2 sequences are MNHEY and SMNVEV (reference sequence). The CDR3 consists of 17 residues. V was clipped by 4 bases and J by 5 bases; unmatched bases: 8. CDR3 amino acids: CASSSITGLAGGETQYF. CDR3 DNA sequence: TGTGCCAGCAGTTCCATCACAGGACTAGCGGGGGGGGAGACCCAGTACTTC.

The V gene is TRBV6-6, the J gene TRBJ2-6; the D gene is possibly TRBD1 (7 bases). The CDR3 is 18 residues long. Trimming removed 6 bases from V and 2 bases from J, with 20 bases in between. Germline CDR1 reads MNHNY; CDR2 reads SVGAGI (reference sequence). The CDR3 nucleotides read TGTGCCAGCAGCCGACCTCGACAGGGAGGAGCTGGGGCCAACGTCCTGACTTTC. Translation gives CASSRPRQGGAGANVLTF.

J is TRBJ2-1 and V is TRBV21-1; TRBD2, as called in the table, went unchecked against the DNA. TRBV21-1 has pseudogene status. The CDR3 covers 16 residues. This chain's CDR3 is CASRRKCGELYNEQFF. The CDR3 nucleotides read TGTGCCAGTAGAAGAAAATGCGGGGAACTCTACAATGAGCAGTTCTTC.

V is TRBV19 and J is TRBJ2-1; TRBD2 matches at 11 bases. V lost 5 bases, J lost 6 bases, and 9 bases stayed unmatched. Per the germline V gene, CDR1 is LNHDA and CDR2 is SQIVND (reference sequence). The CDR3 runs to 16 residues. CDR3 in amino acids: CASSSQPLAGGNEQFF. DNA for the CDR3: TGTGCCAGTAGTTCCCAGCCTCTAGCGGGGGGCAATGAGCAGTTCTTC.

The chain has TRBV4-1 and TRBJ1-1; D uncertain. Germline V lookup: CDR1 MGHRA, CDR2 YSYEKL. This CDR3 is 16 amino acids long. Deletions cut 3 bases from V and 0 bases from J, with 14 bases between. CDR3 loop: CASSQNEILLNTEAFF. In DNA, the CDR3 is TGCGCCAGCAGCCAGAATGAGATCCTTCTGAACACTGAAGCTTTCTTT.

There are a few counts of this clone. The chain joins TRBV27 to TRBJ2-2; D might be TRBD1 or TRBD2, each matching 6 bases. This CDR3 has 15 amino acids. Germline CDR1 and CDR2: MNHEY and SMNVEV (reference sequence). With 2 bases removed from V and 2 bases from J, the gap between germline ends came to 9 bases. The CDR3 region has the DNA TGTGCCAGCAGTTTAAGGGGGGTCAACACCGGGGAGCTGTTTTTT. Translated, it gives CASSLRGVNTGELFF.

The rearrangement links TRBV15 to TRBJ2-3, with D maybe TRBD2 (7 bases). CDR1 and CDR2 (germline): LNHNV, YYDKDF (reference sequence). V lost 1 base to trimming and J lost 2 bases, with 13 bases between them. CDR3 length equals 16 residues. CDR3 coding DNA: TGTGCCACCAGCAGAGGGGGGGCGGGGGTCACAGATACGCAGTATTTT. Its protein is CATSRGGAGVTDTQYF.

The V call is TRBV11-3, the J call TRBJ2-1; no definite D call. Per the germline V gene, CDR1 is SGHNT and CDR2 is YENEEA. With 1 base removed from V and 0 bases from J, the gap between germline ends came to 1 base. This CDR3 is 13 amino acids long. CDR3 bases: TGTGCCAGCAGCTTAGTCTCCTACAATGAGCAGTTCTTC. As protein: CASSLVSYNEQFF.

The rearrangement uses TRBV5-6 and TRBJ2-4; D gene unclear. In germline, CDR1 is SGHDT, CDR2 YYEEEE. The length of the CDR3 is 15 residues. V lost 3 bases and J 0 bases, leaving 10 bases between the germline ends. This CDR3 is CASSYTTVAKNIQYF. The CDR3, as DNA: TGTGCCAGCAGCTACACTACAGTAGCCAAAAACATTCAGTACTTC.

V usage is TRBV15 and J usage is TRBJ1-2; D is ambiguous. Trimming left V 0 bases short and J 0 bases short, with 14 bases between. CDR1 is LNHNV and CDR2 is YYDKDF in the germline V gene (reference sequence). The CDR3 runs to 17 residues. Here the CDR3 reads CATSRDRGRGSNYGYTF. CDR3 coding DNA: TGTGCCACCAGCAGAGATCGCGGGAGAGGTTCTAACTATGGCTACACCTTC.

This rearrangement joins TRBV18 to TRBJ2-7; D gene ambiguous. The V gene's germline CDR1 is KGHSH and CDR2 LQKENI. The CDR3 spans 14 residues. V lost 3 bases to trimming and J lost 1 base, with 10 bases between them. DNA for the CDR3: TGTGCCAGCTCACCTTCCCAATCATCCTACGAGCAGTACGTC. It yields the protein CASSPSQSSYEQYV.

This chain joins TRBV28 and TRBJ1-5, with D maybe TRBD1 (6 bases). Trimming removed 6 bases at V and 3 bases at J, with 12 bases between. This CDR3 has 14 residues. CDR1 MDHEN and CDR2 SYDVKM come from the germline V gene. CDR3 nucleotide sequence: TGTGCCAGCAGGGAAACAGGGTTCAATCAGCCCCAGCATTTT. Its protein is CASRETGFNQPQHF.

The V call is TRBV9, the J call TRBJ1-2; D not certain. Deletions cut 3 bases from V and 7 bases from J, with 19 bases between. The germline gives CDR1 SGDLS, CDR2 YYNGEE. This CDR3 contains 15 residues. The CDR3 loop is CASSANGRGVAGYTF. As DNA, the CDR3 is TGTGCCAGCAGCGCAAATGGCCGGGGAGTTGCTGGCTACACCTTC.

V gene TRBV29-1 combines with J gene TRBJ2-7; 8 positions match TRBD1. Trimming took 7 bases from V and 2 from J; bases not matched to a gene: 4. The CDR3 extends over 12 amino acids. CDR1 and CDR2 (germline): SQVTM, ANQGSEA. This CDR3 is CSGRTGTYEQYF. The CDR3 nucleotides are TGCAGCGGGCGGACAGGGACCTACGAGCAGTACTTC.

The genes are TRBV28 and TRBJ1-3; the D gene is possibly TRBD1 (6 bases). The germline V gene has CDR1 MDHEN and CDR2 SYDVKM. V was trimmed by 6 bases and J by 4 bases, leaving 13 bases between them. The CDR3 loop spans 14 amino acids. The CDR3: CASREGQSGNTIYF. CDR3 nucleotides: TGTGCCAGCAGGGAAGGACAGTCCGGAAACACCATATATTTT.

The chain links TRBV5-1 to TRBJ2-1, with a possible D match to TRBD2 (6 bases). This CDR3 region has 16 residues. Between the trimmed V and J ends, which lost 2 bases and 3 bases, there was a span of 15 bases. Germline V gene lookup returns CDR1 SGHRS and CDR2 YFSETQ. Here the CDR3 DNA reads TGCGCCAGCAGCTTTAGTAGGACTACCATCTACAATGAGCAGTTCTTC. This translates into CASSFSRTTIYNEQFF.

The chain couples TRBV21-1 to TRBJ1-1. TRBV21-1 is shown as a pseudogene. This CDR3 region has 13 residues. The CDR3 bases are TGTGCCAGCAGACGGTCCCTGAACACTGAAGCTTTCTTT. Protein product: CASRRSLNTEAFF.

This clone was recorded only once. The chain recombines TRBV7-2 with TRBJ2-6, with D perhaps matching TRBD2 (7 bases). Germline V gene data show CDR1 as SGHTA and CDR2 as FQGNSA. Trimming shortened V by 6 bases and J by 0 bases, and 21 bases separated the two germline ends. This CDR3 comprises 19 residues. The CDR3 sequence: CASRSFQGRGSSGANVLTF. The CDR3 DNA reads as TGTGCCAGCAGGTCTTTTCAGGGGCGGGGGAGCTCTGGGGCCAACGTCCTGACTTTC.

The J gene is TRBJ1-2, the V gene TRBV3-1 (or the pseudogene TRBV3-2), with D possibly being TRBD1 (6 bases). This CDR3 contains 13 residues. V was shortened by 2 bases and J by 4 bases, with 8 bases between the two germline ends. Germline V CDR1 and CDR2: LGHDT, YNNKEL (reference sequence). The CDR3 nucleotides are TGTGCCAGCAGCCAATTGGACAGCTATGGCTACACCTTC. This encodes CASSQLDSYGYTF.

V is TRBV27 and J is TRBJ1-5; D is unclear. CDR1 MNHEY and CDR2 SMNVEV come from the germline V gene (reference sequence). V lost 3 bases to trimming and J lost 3 bases, with 9 bases between them. The CDR3 loop spans 14 amino acids. CDR3 region: CASSFNTPNQPQHF. In DNA form, the CDR3 reads TGTGCCAGCAGTTTTAACACCCCCAATCAGCCCCAGCATTTT.

The gene calls are TRBV7-9 and TRBJ2-1; 7 positions agree with TRBD1. Germline CDR1 is SEHNR and CDR2 is FQNEAQ (reference sequence). The CDR3 is 18 residues long. Losses at the gene ends were 5 bases for V and 3 bases for J; bases not matched to a gene: 16. The CDR3 sequence is CASSPVLSPGQIYNEQFF. The CDR3 region has the DNA TGTGCCAGCAGCCCCGTTTTATCCCCGGGACAGATCTACAATGAGCAGTTCTTC. Full variable domain (missing parts from reference TRBV7-9 and TRBJ2-1): DTGVSQNPRHKITKRGQNVTFRCDPISEHNRLYWYRQTLGQGPEFLTYFQNEAQLEKSRLLSDRFSAERPKGSFSTLEIQRTEQGDSAMYLCASSPVLSPGQIYNEQFFGPGTRLTVL.

The rearrangement joins TRBV14 to TRBJ1-4; TRBD1 might be the D (5 bases). Trimming took 4 bases from V and 7 from J, leaving 13 bases between them. The CDR3 spans 14 residues. Looked up from germline, CDR1 is SGHDN and CDR2 is FVKESK. The CDR3 loop is CASSPVWGSEKLFF. CDR3 DNA sequence: TGTGCCAGCAGCCCGGTTTGGGGCTCTGAAAAACTGTTTTTT.

The chain couples TRBV6-5 to TRBJ1-1; weak D call: TRBD1 (5 bases). The V gene lost 6 bases and the J gene lost 3 bases, with 11 bases spanning the gap. The germline V gene has CDR1 MNHEY and CDR2 SVGAGI. The CDR3 has 13 residues. This chain's CDR3 is CASRWRGDTEAFF. The CDR3 DNA is TGTGCCAGCAGGTGGAGGGGTGACACTGAAGCTTTCTTT.

The V gene is TRBV14, the J gene TRBJ2-2, with no clear D. The CDR3 loop spans 14 amino acids. The V end was cut by 0 bases, the J end by 12 bases, with 14 bases between. Germline loops: CDR1 SGHDN, CDR2 FVKESK. CDR3 sequence: CASSQDLPPDKLFF. CDR3 nucleotide sequence: TGTGCCAGCAGCCAAGATCTTCCACCCGATAAGCTGTTTTTT.